Sequencing of this T cell receptor beta chain was carried out in a study of cytomegalovirus exposure and HLA in healthy donors. Broader study findings: A later analysis linked a missense variant in DCLRE1C to the trimming of TCR beta V and J genes.

60 Vbeta and 13 Jbeta primers were used in PCR. The data were produced by immunoSEQ multiplex PCR, yet TCRdb's version contains in-frame clones alone and is incomplete. The table lists under 200,000 clones, about 72% of them singletons, with roughly 1.6% in the top ten. The CDR3 spans 14 residues. Unmatched junction bases numbered 3, after V lost 1 base and J lost 8 bases. Germline V CDR1 and CDR2: MNHNS, SASEGT. A word on this clone: What it binds is not known.

Material: PBMCs. The sequence came from a girl between 5 and 17 years old in good health and CMV-seronegative. The chain combines TRBV6-1 with TRBJ2-2; 8 positions agree with TRBD2. CDR3 in amino acids: CASSEVSGVGELFF. The DNA for the CDR3 is TGTGCCAGCAGTGAAGTTAGCGGGGTGGGGGAGCTGTTTTTT.